This T cell receptor beta chain was retrieved from a study of T cells in Graves' hyperthyroidism and ophthalmopathy. Study-level findings and limits: Stable hyperthyroidism and ophthalmopathy were separated using 13 V-J signatures.

Concerning this clonotype: Its antigen remains unknown.

The CDR3 length is 17 residues. Trimming removed 2 bases from V and 0 bases from J; junction bases left unmatched: 7. The germline gives CDR1 SGHTA, CDR2 FQGTGA. TCR beta CDR3 regions were amplified from RNA transcripts. Primed by the HTBI set, a first-round RT-PCR was run on the TCR CDR3. One entry per CDR3 protein, called by TCRdb with MiXCR from the multiplex PCR reads. The repertoire holds 300,000 to 350,000 distinct CDR3 sequences, with 15% to 20% as singletons. Uncontrolled infections, other autoimmune diseases, pregnancy or lactation led to exclusion of patients. The diagnoses drew upon clinical symptoms, serum thyroxine and TRAb, thyroid ultrasound and orbital computed tomography.

The receptor was isolated from a woman aged 40-49 years with Graves' ophthalmopathy. Sequenced input: blood. The rearrangement links TRBV7-3 to TRBJ2-5; TRBD2 matches at 9 bases. For the CDR3, the DNA is TGTGCCAGCAGCTTACGGTCGGCTAGCGGGAACCAAGAGACCCAGTACTTC. Its translation: CASSLRSASGNQETQYF.